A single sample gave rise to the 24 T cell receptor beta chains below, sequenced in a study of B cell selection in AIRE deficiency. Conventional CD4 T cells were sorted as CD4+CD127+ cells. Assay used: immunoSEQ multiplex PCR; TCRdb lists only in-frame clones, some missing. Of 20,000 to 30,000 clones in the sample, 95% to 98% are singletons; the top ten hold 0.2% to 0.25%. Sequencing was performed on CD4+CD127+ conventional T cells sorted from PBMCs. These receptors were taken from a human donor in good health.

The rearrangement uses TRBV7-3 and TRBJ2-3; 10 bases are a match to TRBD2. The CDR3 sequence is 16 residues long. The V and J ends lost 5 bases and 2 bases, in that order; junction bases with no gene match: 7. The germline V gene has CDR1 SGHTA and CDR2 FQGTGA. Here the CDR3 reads CASSAHGTSATDTQYF. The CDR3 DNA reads TGTGCCAGCAGCGCGCACGGGACTAGCGCCACAGATACGCAGTATTTT.

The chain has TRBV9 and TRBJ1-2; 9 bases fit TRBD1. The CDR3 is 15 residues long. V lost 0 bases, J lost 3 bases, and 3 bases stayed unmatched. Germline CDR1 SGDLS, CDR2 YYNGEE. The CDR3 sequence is CASSVATGGDYGYTF. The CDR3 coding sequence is TGTGCCAGCAGCGTAGCAACAGGGGGCGACTATGGCTACACCTTC.

Here the CDR3 DNA reads TGTGCCAGCAGTTACTCCCCCCTAGCGGGAGACTACGAGCAGTACTTC. Its protein product is CASSYSPLAGDYEQYF. This chain uses TRBV6-5 with TRBJ2-7, with 10 bases lining up with TRBD2. CDR1 and CDR2 (germline): MNHEY, SVGAGI. This CDR3 is built from 16 residues. J gave up 3 bases and V 0 bases, and 5 bases lay outside the gene matches.

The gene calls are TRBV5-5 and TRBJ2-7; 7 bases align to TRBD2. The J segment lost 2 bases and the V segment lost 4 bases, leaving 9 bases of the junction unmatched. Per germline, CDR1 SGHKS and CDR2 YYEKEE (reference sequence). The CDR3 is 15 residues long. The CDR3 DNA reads TGTGCCAGCAGCGCTGAGGCGGGAGTCACCTACGAGCAGTACTTC. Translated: CASSAEAGVTYEQYF.

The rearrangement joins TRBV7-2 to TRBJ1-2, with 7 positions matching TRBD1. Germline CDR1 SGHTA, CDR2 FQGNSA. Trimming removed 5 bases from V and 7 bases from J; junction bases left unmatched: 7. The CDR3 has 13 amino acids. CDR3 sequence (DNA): TGTGCCAGCAGCCCCACTAGACAGGGTGGCTACACCTTC. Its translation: CASSPTRQGGYTF.

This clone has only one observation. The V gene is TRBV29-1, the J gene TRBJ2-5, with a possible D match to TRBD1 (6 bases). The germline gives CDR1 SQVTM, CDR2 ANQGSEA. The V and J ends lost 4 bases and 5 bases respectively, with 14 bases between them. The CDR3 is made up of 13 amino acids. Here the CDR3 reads CSVGDTPRETQYF. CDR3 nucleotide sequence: TGCAGCGTTGGGGACACCCCGAGGGAGACCCAGTACTTC.

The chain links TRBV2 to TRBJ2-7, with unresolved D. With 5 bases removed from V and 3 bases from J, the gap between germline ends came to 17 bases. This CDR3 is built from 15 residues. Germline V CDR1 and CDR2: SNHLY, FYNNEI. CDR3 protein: CASSPQGPFLYEQYF. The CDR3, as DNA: TGTGCCAGCAGTCCACAAGGCCCTTTTCTCTACGAGCAGTACTTC.

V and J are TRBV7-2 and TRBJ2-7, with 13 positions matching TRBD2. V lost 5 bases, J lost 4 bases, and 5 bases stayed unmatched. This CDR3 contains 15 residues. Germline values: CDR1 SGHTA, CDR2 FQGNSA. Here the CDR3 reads CASSIWTSGSYEQYF. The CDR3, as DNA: TGTGCCAGCAGCATCTGGACTAGCGGGAGTTACGAGCAGTACTTC.

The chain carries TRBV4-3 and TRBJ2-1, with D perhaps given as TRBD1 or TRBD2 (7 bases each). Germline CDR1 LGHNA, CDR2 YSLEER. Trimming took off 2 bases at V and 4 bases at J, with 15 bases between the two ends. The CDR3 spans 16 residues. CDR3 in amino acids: CASSQSPQGGYNEQFF. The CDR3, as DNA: TGCGCCAGCAGCCAATCCCCCCAGGGGGGGTACAATGAGCAGTTCTTC.

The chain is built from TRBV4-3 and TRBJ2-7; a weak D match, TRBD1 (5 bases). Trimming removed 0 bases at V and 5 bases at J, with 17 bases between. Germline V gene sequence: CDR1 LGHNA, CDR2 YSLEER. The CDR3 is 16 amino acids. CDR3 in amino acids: CASSQESGRGLNEQYF. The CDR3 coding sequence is TGCGCCAGCAGCCAAGAATCTGGAAGGGGCCTCAACGAGCAGTACTTC.

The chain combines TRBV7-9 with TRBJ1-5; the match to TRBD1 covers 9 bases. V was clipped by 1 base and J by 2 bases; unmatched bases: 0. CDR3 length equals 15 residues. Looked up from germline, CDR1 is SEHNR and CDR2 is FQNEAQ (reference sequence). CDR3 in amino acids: CASSLGTGGNQPQHF. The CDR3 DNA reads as TGTGCCAGCAGCTTAGGGACAGGGGGCAATCAGCCCCAGCATTTT.

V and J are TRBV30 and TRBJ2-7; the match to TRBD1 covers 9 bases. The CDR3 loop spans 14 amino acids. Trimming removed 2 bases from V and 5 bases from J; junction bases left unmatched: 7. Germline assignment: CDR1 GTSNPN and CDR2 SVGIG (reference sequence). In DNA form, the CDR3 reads TGTGCCTGGAGTTTAGGGACAGGGTTCCACGAGCAGTACTTC. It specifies CAWSLGTGFHEQYF.

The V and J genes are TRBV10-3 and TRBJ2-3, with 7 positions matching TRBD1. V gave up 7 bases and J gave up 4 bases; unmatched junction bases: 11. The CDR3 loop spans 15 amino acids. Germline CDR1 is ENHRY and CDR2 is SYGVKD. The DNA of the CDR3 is TGTGCCATCAACTGGGAACAGGGGAGCGCAGATACGCAGTATTTT. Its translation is CAINWEQGSADTQYF.

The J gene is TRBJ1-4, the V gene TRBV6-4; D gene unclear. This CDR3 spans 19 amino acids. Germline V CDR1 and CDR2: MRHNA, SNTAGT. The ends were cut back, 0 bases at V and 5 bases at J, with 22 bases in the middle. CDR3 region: CASSDSIPGEGKVNEKLFF. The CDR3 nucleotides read TGTGCCAGCAGTGACTCGATCCCTGGAGAGGGTAAGGTCAATGAAAAACTGTTTTTT.

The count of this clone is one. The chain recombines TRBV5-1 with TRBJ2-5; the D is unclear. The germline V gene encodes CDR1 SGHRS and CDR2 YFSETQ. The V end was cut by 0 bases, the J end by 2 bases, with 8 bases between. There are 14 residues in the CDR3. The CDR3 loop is CASSLDSFQETQYF. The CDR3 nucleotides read TGCGCCAGCAGCTTGGACAGTTTTCAAGAGACCCAGTACTTC.

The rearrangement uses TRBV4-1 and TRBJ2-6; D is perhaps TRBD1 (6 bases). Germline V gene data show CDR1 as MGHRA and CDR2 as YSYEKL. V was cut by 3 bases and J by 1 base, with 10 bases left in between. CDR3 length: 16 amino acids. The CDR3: CASSQGRGSGANVLTF. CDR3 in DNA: TGCGCCAGCAGCCAGGGCAGGGGATCTGGGGCCAACGTCCTGACTTTC.

CDR3 sequence: CASSVAPFPDEAFF. The CDR3 DNA follows: TGTGCCAGCAGCGTAGCCCCATTTCCTGATGAAGCTTTCTTT. The chain has TRBV9 and TRBJ1-1; D uncertain. The CDR3 has 14 residues. The germline V gene encodes CDR1 SGDLS and CDR2 YYNGEE. V lost 0 bases and J lost 7, with 13 bases in between.

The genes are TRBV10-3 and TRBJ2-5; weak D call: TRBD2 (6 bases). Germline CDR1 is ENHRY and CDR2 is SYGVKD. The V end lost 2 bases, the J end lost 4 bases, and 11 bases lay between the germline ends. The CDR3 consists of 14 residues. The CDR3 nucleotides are TGTGCCATCAGTGAGGCGGGGAAGGCAGAGACCCAGTACTTC. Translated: CAISEAGKAETQYF.

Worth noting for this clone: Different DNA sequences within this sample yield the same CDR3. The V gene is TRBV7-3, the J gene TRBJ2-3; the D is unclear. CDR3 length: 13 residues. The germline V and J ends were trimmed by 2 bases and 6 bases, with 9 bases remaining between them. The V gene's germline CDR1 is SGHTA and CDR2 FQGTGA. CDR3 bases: TGTGCCAGCAGCTTAGGCAGGACGGATACGCAGTATTTT. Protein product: CASSLGRTDTQYF.

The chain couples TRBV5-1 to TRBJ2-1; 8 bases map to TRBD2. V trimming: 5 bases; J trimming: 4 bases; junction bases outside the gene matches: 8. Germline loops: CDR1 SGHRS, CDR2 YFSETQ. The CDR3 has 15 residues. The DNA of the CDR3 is TGCGCCAGCAGTCGCACTAGCGGACCGTACAATGAGCAGTTCTTC. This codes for CASSRTSGPYNEQFF.

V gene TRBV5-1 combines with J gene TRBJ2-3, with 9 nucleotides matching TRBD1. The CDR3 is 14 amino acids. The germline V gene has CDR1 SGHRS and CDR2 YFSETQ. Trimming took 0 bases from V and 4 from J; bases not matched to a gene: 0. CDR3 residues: CASSLGQGADTQYF. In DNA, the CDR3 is TGCGCCAGCAGCTTGGGACAGGGGGCAGATACGCAGTATTTT.

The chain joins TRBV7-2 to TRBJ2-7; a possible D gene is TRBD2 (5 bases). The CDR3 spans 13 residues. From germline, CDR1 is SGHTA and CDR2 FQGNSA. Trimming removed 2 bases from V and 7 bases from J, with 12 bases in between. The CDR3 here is CASSLYRTGEQYF. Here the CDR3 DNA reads TGTGCCAGCAGCTTATACCGGACTGGTGAGCAGTACTTC.

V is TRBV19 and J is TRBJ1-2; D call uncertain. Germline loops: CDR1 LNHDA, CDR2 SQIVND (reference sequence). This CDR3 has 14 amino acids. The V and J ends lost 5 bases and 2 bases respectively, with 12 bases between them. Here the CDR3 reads CASSQPAENYGYTF. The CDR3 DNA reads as TGTGCCAGTAGTCAGCCTGCAGAGAACTATGGCTACACCTTC.

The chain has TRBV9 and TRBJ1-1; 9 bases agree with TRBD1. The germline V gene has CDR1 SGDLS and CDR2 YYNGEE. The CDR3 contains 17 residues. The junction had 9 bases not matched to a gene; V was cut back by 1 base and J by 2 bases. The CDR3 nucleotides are TGTGCCAGCAGCGTATCCCTCACAGGGGGCAGCAACACTGAAGCTTTCTTT. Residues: CASSVSLTGGSNTEAFF.